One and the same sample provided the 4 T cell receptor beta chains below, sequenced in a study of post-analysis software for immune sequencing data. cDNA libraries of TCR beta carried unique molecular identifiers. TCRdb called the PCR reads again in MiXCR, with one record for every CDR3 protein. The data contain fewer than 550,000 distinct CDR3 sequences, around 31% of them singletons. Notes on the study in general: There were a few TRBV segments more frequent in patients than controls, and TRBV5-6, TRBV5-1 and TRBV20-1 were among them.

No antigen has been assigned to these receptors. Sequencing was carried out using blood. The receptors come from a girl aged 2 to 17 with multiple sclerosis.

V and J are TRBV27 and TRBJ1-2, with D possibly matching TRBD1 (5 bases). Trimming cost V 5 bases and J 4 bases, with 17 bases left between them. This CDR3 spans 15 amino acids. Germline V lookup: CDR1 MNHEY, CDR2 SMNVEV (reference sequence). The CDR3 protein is CASSGQLGDSYGYTF. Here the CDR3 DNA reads TGTGCCAGCAGTGGTCAATTGGGAGACAGCTATGGCTACACCTTC.

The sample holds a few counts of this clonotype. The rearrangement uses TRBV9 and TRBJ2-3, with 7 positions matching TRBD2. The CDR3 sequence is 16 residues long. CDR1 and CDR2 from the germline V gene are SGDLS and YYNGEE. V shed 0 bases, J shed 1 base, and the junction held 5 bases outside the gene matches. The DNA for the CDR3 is TGTGCCAGCAGCGTAGTTGATAGCGGGCGCACAGATACGCAGTATTTT. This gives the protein CASSVVDSGRTDTQYF.

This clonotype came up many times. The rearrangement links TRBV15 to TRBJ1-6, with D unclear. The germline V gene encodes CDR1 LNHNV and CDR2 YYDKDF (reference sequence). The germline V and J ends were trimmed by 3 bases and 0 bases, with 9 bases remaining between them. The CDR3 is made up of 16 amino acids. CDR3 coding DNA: TGTGCCACCAGCAGTGACCGGAGCTCCTATAATTCACCCCTCCACTTT. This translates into CATSSDRSSYNSPLHF.

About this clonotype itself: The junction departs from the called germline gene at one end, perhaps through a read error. CDR3 sequence: CACSSTGTLNEQFF. For the CDR3, the DNA is TGTGCCTGCAGCTCAACCGGGACCCTGAATGAGCAGTTCTTC. The V call is TRBV5-6, the J call TRBJ2-1; D may correspond to TRBD1 or TRBD2 (5 bases each). Germline assignment: CDR1 SGHDT and CDR2 YYEEEE. The CDR3 is 14 amino acids.